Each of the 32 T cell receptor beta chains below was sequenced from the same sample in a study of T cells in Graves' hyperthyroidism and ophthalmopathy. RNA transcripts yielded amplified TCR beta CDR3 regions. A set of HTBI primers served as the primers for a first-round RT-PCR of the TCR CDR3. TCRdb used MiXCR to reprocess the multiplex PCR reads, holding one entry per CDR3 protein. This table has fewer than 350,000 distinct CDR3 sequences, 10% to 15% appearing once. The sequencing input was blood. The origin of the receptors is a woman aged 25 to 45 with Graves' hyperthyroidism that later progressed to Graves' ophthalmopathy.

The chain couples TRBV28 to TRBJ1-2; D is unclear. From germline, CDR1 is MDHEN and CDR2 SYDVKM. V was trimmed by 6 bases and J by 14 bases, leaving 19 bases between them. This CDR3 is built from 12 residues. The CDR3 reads CASRPSGQVETF. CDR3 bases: TGTGCCAGCAGACCCTCGGGCCAAGTAGAAACCTTC.

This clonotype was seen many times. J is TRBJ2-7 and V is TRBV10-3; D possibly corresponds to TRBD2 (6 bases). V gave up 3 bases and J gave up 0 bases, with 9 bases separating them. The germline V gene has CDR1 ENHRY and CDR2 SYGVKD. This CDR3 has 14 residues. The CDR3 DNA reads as TGTGCCATCAGTGAATCGGGAGCCTCCTACGAGCAGTACTTC. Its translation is CAISESGASYEQYF.

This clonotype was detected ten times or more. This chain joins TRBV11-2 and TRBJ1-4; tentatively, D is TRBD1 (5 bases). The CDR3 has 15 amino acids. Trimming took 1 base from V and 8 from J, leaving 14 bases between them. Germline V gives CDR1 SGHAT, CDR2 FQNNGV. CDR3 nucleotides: TGTGCCAGCAGCTTAGGCGTAGGGGTTCCGGAAAAACTGTTTTTT. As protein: CASSLGVGVPEKLFF.

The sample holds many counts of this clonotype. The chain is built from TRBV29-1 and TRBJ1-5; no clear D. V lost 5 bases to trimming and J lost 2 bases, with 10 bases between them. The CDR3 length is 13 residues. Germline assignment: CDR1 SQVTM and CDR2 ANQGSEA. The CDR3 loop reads CSVYDGGNQPQHF. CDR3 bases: TGCAGCGTTTATGACGGGGGCAATCAGCCCCAGCATTTT.

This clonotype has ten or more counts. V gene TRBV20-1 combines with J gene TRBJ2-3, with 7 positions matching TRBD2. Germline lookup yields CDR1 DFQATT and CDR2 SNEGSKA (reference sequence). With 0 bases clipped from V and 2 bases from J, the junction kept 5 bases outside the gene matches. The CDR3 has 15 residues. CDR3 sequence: CSARDLSGSTDTQYF. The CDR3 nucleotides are TGCAGTGCTAGAGACCTTAGCGGGTCCACAGATACGCAGTATTTT.

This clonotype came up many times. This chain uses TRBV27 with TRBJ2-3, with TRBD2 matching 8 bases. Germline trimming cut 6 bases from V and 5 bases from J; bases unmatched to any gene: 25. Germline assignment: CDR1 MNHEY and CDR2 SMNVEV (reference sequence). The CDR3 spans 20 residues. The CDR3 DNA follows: TGTGCCAGCAGCCCGCGGACAGCCCCTGCGGCGGGAGGTTATGAAGATACGCAGTATTTT. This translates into CASSPRTAPAAGGYEDTQYF.

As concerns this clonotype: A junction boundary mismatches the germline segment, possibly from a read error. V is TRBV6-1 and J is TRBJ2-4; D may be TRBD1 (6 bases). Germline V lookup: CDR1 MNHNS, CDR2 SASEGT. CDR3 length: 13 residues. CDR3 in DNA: TGTGCCATCAGTGCCTCGGGACAAGACATTCAGTACTTC. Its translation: CAISASGQDIQYF.

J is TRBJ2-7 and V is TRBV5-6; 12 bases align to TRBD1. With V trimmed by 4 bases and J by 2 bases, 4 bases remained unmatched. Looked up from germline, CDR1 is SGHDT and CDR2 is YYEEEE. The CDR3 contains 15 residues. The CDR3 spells CASSKGTGGTYEQYF. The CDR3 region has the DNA TGTGCCAGCAGCAAGGGGACAGGGGGCACCTACGAGCAGTACTTC.

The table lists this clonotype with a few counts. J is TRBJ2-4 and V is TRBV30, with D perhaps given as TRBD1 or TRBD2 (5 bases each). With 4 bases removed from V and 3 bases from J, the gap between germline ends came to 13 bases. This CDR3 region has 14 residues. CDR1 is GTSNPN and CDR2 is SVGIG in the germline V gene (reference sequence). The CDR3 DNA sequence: TGTGCCTGGATTCCGGGGACCCTCAAAAACATTCAGTACTTC. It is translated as CAWIPGTLKNIQYF.

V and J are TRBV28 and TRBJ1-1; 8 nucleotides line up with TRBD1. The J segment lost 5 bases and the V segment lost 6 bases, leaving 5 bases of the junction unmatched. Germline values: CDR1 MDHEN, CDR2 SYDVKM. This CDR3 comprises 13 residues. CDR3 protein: CASSSRGLTEAFF. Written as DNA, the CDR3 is TGTGCCAGCAGCTCCAGGGGGCTGACTGAAGCTTTCTTT.

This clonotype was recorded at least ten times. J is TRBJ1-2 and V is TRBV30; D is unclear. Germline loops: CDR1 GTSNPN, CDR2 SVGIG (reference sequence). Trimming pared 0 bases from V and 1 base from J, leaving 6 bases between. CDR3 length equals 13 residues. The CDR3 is CAWSVILNYGYTF. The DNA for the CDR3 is TGTGCCTGGAGTGTAATCCTTAACTATGGCTACACCTTC.

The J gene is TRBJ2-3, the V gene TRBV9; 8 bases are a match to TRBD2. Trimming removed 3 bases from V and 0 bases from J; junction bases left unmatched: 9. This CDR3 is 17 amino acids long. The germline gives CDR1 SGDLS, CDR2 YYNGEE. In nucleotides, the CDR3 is TGTGCCAGCAGCGAGCAGATTAGCGGGACGAGCACAGATACGCAGTATTTT. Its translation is CASSEQISGTSTDTQYF.

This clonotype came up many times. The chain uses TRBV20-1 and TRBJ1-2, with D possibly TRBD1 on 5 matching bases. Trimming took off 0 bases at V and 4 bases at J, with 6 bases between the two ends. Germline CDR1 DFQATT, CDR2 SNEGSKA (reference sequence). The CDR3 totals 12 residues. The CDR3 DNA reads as TGCAGTGCTAGAGAAGGGGTCTATGGCTACACCTTC. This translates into CSAREGVYGYTF.

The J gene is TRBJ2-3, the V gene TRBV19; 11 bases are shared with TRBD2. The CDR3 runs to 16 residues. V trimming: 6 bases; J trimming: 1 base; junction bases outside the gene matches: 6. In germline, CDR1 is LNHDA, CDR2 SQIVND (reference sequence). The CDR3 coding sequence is TGTGCCAGTAGCCGACTAGCGGGACGGGGCACAGATACGCAGTATTTT. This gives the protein CASSRLAGRGTDTQYF.

This CDR3 is CAISESGYGYTF. The CDR3 bases are TGTGCCATCAGTGAATCGGGGTATGGCTACACCTTC. V and J are TRBV10-3 and TRBJ1-2; D gene ambiguous. Looked up from germline, CDR1 is ENHRY and CDR2 is SYGVKD. Between the trimmed V and J ends, which lost 3 bases and 5 bases, there was a span of 7 bases. The CDR3 has 12 residues.

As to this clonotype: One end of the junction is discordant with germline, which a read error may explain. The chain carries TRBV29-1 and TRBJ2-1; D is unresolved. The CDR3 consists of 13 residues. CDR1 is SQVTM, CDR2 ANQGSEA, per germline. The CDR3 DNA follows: TGCAGCGTTTACACGGGCTCCTGCAATGAGCAGTTCTTC. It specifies CSVYTGSCNEQFF.

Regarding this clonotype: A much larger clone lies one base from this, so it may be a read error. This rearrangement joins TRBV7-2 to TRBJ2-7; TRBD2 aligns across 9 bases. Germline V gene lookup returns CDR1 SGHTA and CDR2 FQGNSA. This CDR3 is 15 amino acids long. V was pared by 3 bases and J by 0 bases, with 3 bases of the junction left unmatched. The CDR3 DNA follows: TGTACCAGCAGCTTTTATAGCGGGAGCTCCTACGAGCAGTACTTC. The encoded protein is CTSSFYSGSSYEQYF.

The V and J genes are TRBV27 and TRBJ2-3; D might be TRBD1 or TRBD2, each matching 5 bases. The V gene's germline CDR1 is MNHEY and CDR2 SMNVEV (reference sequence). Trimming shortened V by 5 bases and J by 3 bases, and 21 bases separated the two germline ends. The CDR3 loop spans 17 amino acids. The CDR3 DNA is TGTGCCAGCAGTCCTCGTGGGAGCTCAAAGGGGACAGATACGCAGTATTTT. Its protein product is CASSPRGSSKGTDTQYF.

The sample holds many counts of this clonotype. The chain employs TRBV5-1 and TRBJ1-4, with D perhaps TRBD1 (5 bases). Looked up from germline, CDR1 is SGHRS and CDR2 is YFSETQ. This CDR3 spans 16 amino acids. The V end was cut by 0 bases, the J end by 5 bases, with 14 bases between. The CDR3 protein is CASSLAGGRPNEKLFF. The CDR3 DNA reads TGCGCCAGCAGCTTGGCCGGGGGACGGCCGAATGAAAAACTGTTTTTT.

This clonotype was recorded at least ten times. This CDR3 is CASSLALAGANEQFF. CDR3 nucleotide sequence: TGTGCCAGCAGCTTAGCTCTAGCCGGGGCCAATGAGCAGTTCTTC. The V gene is TRBV7-2, the J gene TRBJ2-1, with D perhaps being TRBD1 or TRBD2 (5 bases each). Per germline, CDR1 SGHTA and CDR2 FQGNSA. The CDR3 has 15 amino acids. Trimming shortened V by 0 bases and J by 6 bases, and 12 bases separated the two germline ends.

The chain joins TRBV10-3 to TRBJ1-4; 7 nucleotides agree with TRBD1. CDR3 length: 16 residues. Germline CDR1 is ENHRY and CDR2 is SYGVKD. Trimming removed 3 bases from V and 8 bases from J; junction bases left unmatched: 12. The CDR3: CAISDGIHRGPEKLFF. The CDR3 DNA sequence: TGTGCCATCAGTGATGGGATACACAGGGGCCCGGAAAAACTGTTTTTT.

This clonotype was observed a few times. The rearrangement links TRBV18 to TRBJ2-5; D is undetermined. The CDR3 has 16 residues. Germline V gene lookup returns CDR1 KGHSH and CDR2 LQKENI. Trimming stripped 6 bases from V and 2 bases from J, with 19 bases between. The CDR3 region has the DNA TGTGCCAGCTCGCCCGGTCTAGGCACCGAGCAAGAGACCCAGTACTTC. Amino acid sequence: CASSPGLGTEQETQYF.

The CDR3: CASSLKREATGELFF. Written as DNA, the CDR3 is TGTGCCAGCAGCTTGAAAAGGGAGGCCACCGGGGAGCTGTTTTTT. V and J are TRBV5-4 and TRBJ2-2; weak D call: TRBD2 (6 bases). The CDR3 is made up of 15 amino acids. Trimming took off 1 base at V and 4 bases at J, with 11 bases between the two ends. Germline CDR1 reads SGHNT; CDR2 reads YYREEE (reference sequence).

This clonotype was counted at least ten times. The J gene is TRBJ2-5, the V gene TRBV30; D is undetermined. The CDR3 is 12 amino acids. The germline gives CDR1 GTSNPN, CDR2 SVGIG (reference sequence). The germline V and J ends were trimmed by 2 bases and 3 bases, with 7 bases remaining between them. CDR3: CAWSTLEETQYF. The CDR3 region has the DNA TGTGCCTGGAGTACGCTCGAAGAGACCCAGTACTTC. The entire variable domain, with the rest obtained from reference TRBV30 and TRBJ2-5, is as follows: SQTIHQWPATLVQPVGSPLSLECTVEGTSNPNLYWYRQAAGRGLQLLFYSVGIGQISSEVPQNLSASRPQDRQFILSSKKLLLSDSGFYLCAWSTLEETQYFGPGTRLLVL.

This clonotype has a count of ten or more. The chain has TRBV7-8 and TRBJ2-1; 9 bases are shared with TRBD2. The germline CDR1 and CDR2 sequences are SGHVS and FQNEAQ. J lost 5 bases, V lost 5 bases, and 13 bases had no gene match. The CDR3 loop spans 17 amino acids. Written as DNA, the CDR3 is TGTGCCAGCAGCCCCGAGTCTGGCGGGAGGGCCAACAATGAGCAGTTCTTC. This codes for CASSPESGGRANNEQFF. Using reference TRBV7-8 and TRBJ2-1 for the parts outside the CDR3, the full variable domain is GAGVSQSPRYKVAKRGQDVALRCDPISGHVSLFWYQQALGQGPEFLTYFQNEAQLDKSGLPSDRFFAERPEGSVSTLKIQRTQQEDSAVYLCASSPESGGRANNEQFFGPGTRLTVL.

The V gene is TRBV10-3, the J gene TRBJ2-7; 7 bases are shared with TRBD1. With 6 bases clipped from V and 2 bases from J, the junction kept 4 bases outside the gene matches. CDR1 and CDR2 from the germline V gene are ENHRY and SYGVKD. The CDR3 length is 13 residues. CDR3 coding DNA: TGTGCCATCAGCAGGACAGGAGCCTACGAGCAGTACTTC. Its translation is CAISRTGAYEQYF.

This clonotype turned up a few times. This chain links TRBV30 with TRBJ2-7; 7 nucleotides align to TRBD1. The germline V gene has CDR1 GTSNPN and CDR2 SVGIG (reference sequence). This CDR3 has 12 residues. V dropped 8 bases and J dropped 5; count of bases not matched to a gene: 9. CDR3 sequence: CASSKGADEQYF. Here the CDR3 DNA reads TGTGCCAGCTCAAAGGGGGCCGACGAGCAGTACTTC.

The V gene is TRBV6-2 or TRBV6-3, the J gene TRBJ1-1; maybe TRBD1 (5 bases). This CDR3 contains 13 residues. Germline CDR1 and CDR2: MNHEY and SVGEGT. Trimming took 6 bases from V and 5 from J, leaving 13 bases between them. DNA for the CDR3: TGTGCCAGCAGCCCCGGTAAGGGGACTGAAGCTTTCTTT. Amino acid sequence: CASSPGKGTEAFF.

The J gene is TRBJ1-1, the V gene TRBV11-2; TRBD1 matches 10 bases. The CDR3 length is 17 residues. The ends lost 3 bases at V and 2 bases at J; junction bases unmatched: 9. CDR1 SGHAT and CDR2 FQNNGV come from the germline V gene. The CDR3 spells CASSFGGQGWKNTEAFF. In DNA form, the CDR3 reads TGTGCCAGCAGCTTTGGGGGACAGGGGTGGAAAAACACTGAAGCTTTCTTT.

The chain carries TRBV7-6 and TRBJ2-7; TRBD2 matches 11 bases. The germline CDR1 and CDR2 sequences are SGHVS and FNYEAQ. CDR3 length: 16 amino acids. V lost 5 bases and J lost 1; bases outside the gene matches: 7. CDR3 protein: CASSGTSGSGSYEQYF. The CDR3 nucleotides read TGTGCCAGCAGCGGGACTAGCGGTAGCGGTTCCTACGAGCAGTACTTC.

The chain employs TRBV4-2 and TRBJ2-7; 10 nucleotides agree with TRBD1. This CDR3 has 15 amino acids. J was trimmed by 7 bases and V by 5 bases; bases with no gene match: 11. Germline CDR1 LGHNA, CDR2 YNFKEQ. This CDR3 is CASSSRQGAPGEQYF. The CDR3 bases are TGTGCCAGCAGCTCCCGACAGGGGGCCCCCGGGGAGCAGTACTTC.

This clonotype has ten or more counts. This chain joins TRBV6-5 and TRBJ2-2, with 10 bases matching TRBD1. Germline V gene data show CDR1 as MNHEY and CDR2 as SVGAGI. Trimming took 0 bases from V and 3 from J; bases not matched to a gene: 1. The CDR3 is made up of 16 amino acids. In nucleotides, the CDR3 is TGTGCCAGCAGTTACTCGACAGGGGGCTACACCGGGGAGCTGTTTTTT. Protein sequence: CASSYSTGGYTGELFF.